Shown below are 18 T cell receptor beta chains from a single sample sequenced in a study of identical twins' blood T cells. Via MiXCR, TCRdb re-called the 5' RACE reads, giving one row per CDR3 protein. This sample has a few hundred thousand distinct CDR3 sequences, with about 28% found just once. Sequencing was performed on PBMCs. Source of these receptors: a woman between 18 and 49 years old in good health.

The rearrangement joins TRBV20-1 to TRBJ2-7; weak D call: TRBD1 (6 bases). CDR3 length equals 13 residues. Germline V gene lookup returns CDR1 DFQATT and CDR2 SNEGSKA (reference sequence). V lost 8 bases and J 4 bases, leaving 18 bases between the germline ends. CDR3 amino acids: CSSAQAGTYEQYF. The DNA for the CDR3 is TGCAGTTCTGCCCAAGCTGGGACATACGAGCAGTACTTC.

A single count supports this clonotype. An end of the junction differs from the germline gene, which may be a read error. This rearrangement joins TRBV4-1 to TRBJ1-4, with TRBD1 matching 8 bases. Germline assignment: CDR1 MGHRA and CDR2 YSYEKL. CDR3 size: 14 residues. CDR3 DNA sequence: TGCGCCAGCAGCCATCAGGGGGCAAGGGAAAAACTGCTTTTT. As protein: CASSHQGAREKLLF.

In its sample, this clonotype was seen many times. The rearrangement links TRBV6-5 to TRBJ2-3, with TRBD2 identical over 14 bases. Germline CDR1 reads MNHEY; CDR2 reads SVGAGI. Trimming took 6 bases from V and 3 from J; bases not matched to a gene: 8. The CDR3 is made up of 17 amino acids. The CDR3 loop reads CASSPGTSGSLTDTQYF. CDR3 bases: TGTGCCAGCAGCCCCGGGACTAGCGGGAGTTTAACAGATACGCAGTATTTT.

The chain has TRBV9 and TRBJ2-5; D is unresolved. CDR1 SGDLS and CDR2 YYNGEE come from the germline V gene. This CDR3 spans 14 amino acids. V was pared by 0 bases and J by 3 bases, with 9 bases between. This CDR3 reads CASSVDGLKETQYF. The CDR3 DNA reads as TGTGCCAGCAGCGTAGACGGATTAAAAGAGACCCAGTACTTC.

This clonotype has at least ten counts. The genes are TRBV5-1 and TRBJ2-3; D is ambiguous. The ends were cut back, 4 bases at V and 14 bases at J, with 17 bases in the middle. CDR1 SGHRS and CDR2 YFSETQ come from the germline V gene. The CDR3 is 12 residues long. CDR3 sequence reads: CASSQTDENWYF. The DNA for the CDR3 is TGCGCCAGCAGCCAGACTGACGAGAATTGGTATTTT.

This clonotype was recorded at least ten times. The chain joins TRBV7-9 to TRBJ1-1; tentative D call: TRBD1 (6 bases). Deletions cut 6 bases from V and 3 bases from J, with 11 bases between. Germline values: CDR1 SEHNR, CDR2 FQNEAQ (reference sequence). The CDR3 totals 13 residues. The CDR3 loop reads CASSLRGDTEAFF. Written as DNA, the CDR3 is TGTGCCAGCAGTTTAAGGGGGGACACTGAAGCTTTCTTT.

With respect to this clonotype: This could be a read error, since a much larger clone is one nucleotide away. CDR3 in amino acids: CASSTLGSYEQYF. The CDR3 DNA follows: TGTGCCAGCAGCACCCTAGGGTCCTACGAGCAGTACTTC. The chain has TRBV25-1 and TRBJ2-7; no definite D call. Germline-derived CDR1 and CDR2 are MGHDK and SYGVNS. CDR3 size: 13 residues. V lost 6 bases and J lost 1, with 10 bases in between.

This chain joins TRBV5-1 and TRBJ1-1, with no clear D. CDR1 is SGHRS, CDR2 YFSETQ, per germline. The V gene lost 1 base and the J gene lost 5 bases, with 9 bases spanning the gap. The CDR3 loop spans 13 amino acids. This CDR3 is CASSLSQSTEAFF. The CDR3 nucleotides are TGCGCCAGCAGCTTGAGCCAGTCAACTGAAGCTTTCTTT. Drawing the rest from reference TRBV5-1 and TRBJ1-1, the complete variable domain is KAGVTQTPRYLIKTRGQQVTLSCSPISGHRSVSWYQQTPGQGLQFLFEYFSETQRNKGNFPGRFSGRQFSNSRSEMNVSTLELGDSALYLCASSLSQSTEAFFGQGTRLTVV.

This clonotype was recorded at least ten times. This sequence joins TRBV29-1 and TRBJ1-1, with D possibly TRBD1 on 5 matching bases. Germline V gene data show CDR1 as SQVTM and CDR2 as ANQGSEA. The V gene lost 7 bases and the J gene lost 0 bases, with 15 bases spanning the gap. The CDR3 consists of 14 residues. The CDR3 DNA reads as TGCAGCGGTAAAAGAGGGGCGGTGAACACTGAAGCTTTCTTT. It encodes CSGKRGAVNTEAFF.

In the case of this clonotype: Because the CDR3 is missing its conserved closing phenylalanine or tryptophan, this is likely a read error. The chain uses TRBV5-1 and TRBJ1-1; unclear D gene. With 1 base removed from V and 4 bases from J, the gap between germline ends came to 11 bases. Germline-derived CDR1 and CDR2 are SGHRS and YFSETQ. The CDR3 is 14 residues long. CDR3 DNA: TGCGCCAGCAGCTTGCCCCGAGGCGGCACTGAAGCTTTCTTG. The encoded protein is CASSLPRGGTEAFL.

This clonotype was counted between two and nine times. The rearrangement links TRBV7-6 to TRBJ2-2; perhaps TRBD2 as D (6 bases). CDR3 length: 16 residues. V was shortened by 1 base and J by 4 bases, with 13 bases between the two germline ends. Germline V gene lookup returns CDR1 SGHVS and CDR2 FNYEAQ. CDR3 loop: CASSLGSGLTTGELFF. Here the CDR3 DNA reads TGTGCCAGCAGCTTAGGTTCGGGACTGACCACCGGGGAGCTGTTTTTT.

V gene TRBV29-1 combines with J gene TRBJ2-1; 11 bases are shared with TRBD2. The ends lost 6 bases at V and 8 bases at J; junction bases unmatched: 3. The CDR3 is 12 residues long. From germline, CDR1 is SQVTM and CDR2 ANQGSEA. CDR3: CSVSSGGHEQFF. The CDR3 DNA reads TGCAGCGTCTCTAGCGGGGGGCATGAGCAGTTCTTC.

The chain is built from TRBV7-9 and TRBJ1-1; 9 nucleotides align to TRBD1. The J segment lost 6 bases and the V segment lost 1 base, leaving 3 bases of the junction unmatched. The CDR3 contains 14 residues. In germline, CDR1 is SEHNR, CDR2 FQNEAQ (reference sequence). The CDR3, as DNA: TGTGCCAGCAGCTTAGAGGGGACAGGGCCTGAAGCTTTCTTT. This codes for CASSLEGTGPEAFF.

This clonotype was observed a few times. This chain uses TRBV11-2 with TRBJ2-7; no firm D call. In germline, CDR1 is SGHAT, CDR2 FQNNGV. This CDR3 has 14 residues. Trimming cost V 2 bases and J 0 bases, with 8 bases left between them. CDR3 in amino acids: CASSLMGYSYEQYF. The CDR3 DNA reads TGTGCCAGCAGCTTAATGGGGTACTCCTACGAGCAGTACTTC.

This chain connects TRBV6-1 to TRBJ1-1; unclear D gene. The germline V and J ends were trimmed by 11 bases and 1 base, with 17 bases remaining between them. The germline gives CDR1 MNHNS, CDR2 SASEGT. The CDR3 sequence is 14 residues long. CDR3 coding DNA: TGTGCCCTTCGGAACGGGCAGAAGAACACTGAAGCTTTCTTT. Its protein is CALRNGQKNTEAFF.

This clonotype was detected ten times or more. J is TRBJ2-1 and V is TRBV28; no definite D call. Germline CDR1 and CDR2: MDHEN and SYDVKM. The germline V and J ends were trimmed by 4 bases and 3 bases, with 4 bases remaining between them. The CDR3 length is 12 residues. Here the CDR3 reads CASSSNYNEQFF. CDR3 nucleotides: TGTGCCAGCAGTTCGAACTACAATGAGCAGTTCTTC.

In its sample, this clonotype was seen once. This chain links TRBV10-3 with TRBJ2-6, with a possible D match to TRBD2 (6 bases). Trimming stripped 9 bases from V and 0 bases from J, with 12 bases between. This CDR3 is 15 amino acids long. The germline V gene encodes CDR1 ENHRY and CDR2 SYGVKD. This CDR3 is CAIPNGSSGANVLTF. Here the CDR3 DNA reads TGTGCCATACCCAACGGGAGCTCTGGGGCCAACGTCCTGACTTTC.

This clonotype was found a few times. The rearrangement joins TRBV10-3 to TRBJ1-6; D is possibly TRBD1 (5 bases). Trimming cost V 2 bases and J 15 bases, with 11 bases left between them. The CDR3 covers 12 residues. Germline V gives CDR1 ENHRY, CDR2 SYGVKD. CDR3 loop: CAISEGAPLLHF. The CDR3 DNA reads TGTGCCATCAGTGAGGGGGCCCCACTCCTCCACTTT.